This entry describes one T cell receptor (beta chain). Its antigen is not known. The sample carries other DNA sequences with the same CDR3. Donors were nominally healthy when sampled, though unrecorded immune exposures were likely. This PCR relied on a set of 60 Vbeta primers and 13 Jbeta primers. This table comes from immunoSEQ multiplex PCR, and its TCRdb copy is limited to in-frame clones, with some not included. The sample holds more than 200,000 clones, roughly 68% seen once. The data were obtained in a study of cytomegalovirus exposure and HLA in healthy donors. Study-wide context: Earlier, 180 million or so T cells were analyzed, and over 95 million unique TCR beta sequences were found among them. Whole-study findings and limits: Altogether, some 160 TCR beta chains were recorded as cytomegalovirus-associated.

The source is a man aged 35 to 55 in good health and CMV-seropositive. Sequences were obtained from PBMCs.

CDR3 sequence reads: CASSPGQGAVGELFF. The DNA of the CDR3 is TGTGCCAGCAGCCCCGGACAGGGGGCAGTCGGGGAGCTGTTTTTT. This chain uses TRBV5-4 with TRBJ2-2; 11 bases are a match to TRBD1. The CDR3 contains 15 residues. V gave up 4 bases and J gave up 7 bases; unmatched junction bases: 6. CDR1 and CDR2 (germline): SGHNT, YYREEE (reference sequence).